What follows are 18 T cell receptor beta chains derived from one specimen sequenced in a study of shared clonotypes between healthy human individuals. Cells designated naive CD8 were CD45RO-negative and were positively selected for CCR7, with terminally differentiated effector memory CD45RA+ cells excluded. Assay: immunoSEQ multiplex PCR; the TCRdb copy retains only in-frame clones and omits some. The sample has about 2 million clones, about 95% seen once; the top ten hold 1% to 1.5%. The source material was naive CD8+ T cells sorted from blood. The source is a man younger than 30 in good health.

The chain recombines TRBV6-5 with TRBJ2-1; TRBD1 matches at 9 bases. This CDR3 spans 14 amino acids. The ends lost 6 bases at V and 2 bases at J; junction bases unmatched: 2. Germline V gene data show CDR1 as MNHEY and CDR2 as SVGAGI. The CDR3 is CASRWTGAYNEQFF. DNA for the CDR3: TGTGCCAGCAGGTGGACAGGGGCCTACAATGAGCAGTTCTTC.

The chain carries TRBV27 and TRBJ2-1, with 9 bases lining up with TRBD2. V dropped 5 bases and J dropped 4; count of bases not matched to a gene: 12. CDR1 and CDR2 (germline): MNHEY, SMNVEV (reference sequence). There are 17 residues in the CDR3. Here the CDR3 reads CASSLRGGGAEYNEQFF. DNA of the CDR3: TGTGCCAGCAGTCTAAGGGGCGGGGGGGCAGAGTACAATGAGCAGTTCTTC.

The V and J genes are TRBV29-1 and TRBJ2-7; 7 positions agree with TRBD1. The CDR3 loop spans 14 amino acids. The germline V gene encodes CDR1 SQVTM and CDR2 ANQGSEA. The junction had 10 bases not matched to a gene; V was cut back by 6 bases and J by 2 bases. Written as DNA, the CDR3 is TGCAGCGTAGAGTTGGGACAGTTCACCTACGAGCAGTACTTC. This codes for CSVELGQFTYEQYF.

Concerning this clone itself: In the same sample, other DNA sequences code for this CDR3. The gene calls are TRBV7-9 and TRBJ2-1, with TRBD2 as a possible D gene (5 bases). This CDR3 spans 13 amino acids. The germline gives CDR1 SEHNR, CDR2 FQNEAQ (reference sequence). The germline V and J ends were trimmed by 4 bases and 2 bases, with 6 bases remaining between them. The CDR3 bases are TGTGCCAGCAGCTCCGGGGCCTACAATGAGCAGTTCTTC. Amino acid sequence: CASSSGAYNEQFF. Drawing the rest from reference TRBV7-9 and TRBJ2-1, the complete variable domain is DTGVSQNPRHKITKRGQNVTFRCDPISEHNRLYWYRQTLGQGPEFLTYFQNEAQLEKSRLLSDRFSAERPKGSFSTLEIQRTEQGDSAMYLCASSSGAYNEQFFGPGTRLTVL.

V and J are TRBV5-6 and TRBJ1-1, with 9 nucleotides matching TRBD1. In germline, CDR1 is SGHDT, CDR2 YYEEEE. CDR3 length: 15 residues. Trimming took 5 bases from V and 1 from J; bases not matched to a gene: 6. The CDR3 nucleotides read TGTGCCAGCAGGTACGAGGGACAGGGGAACACTGAAGCTTTCTTT. Protein: CASRYEGQGNTEAFF.

V is TRBV30 and J is TRBJ2-2; D is unresolved. Between the trimmed V and J ends, which lost 1 base and 4 bases, there was a span of 10 bases. Germline V gene sequence: CDR1 GTSNPN, CDR2 SVGIG (reference sequence). This CDR3 is built from 14 residues. The CDR3 DNA follows: TGTGCCTGGAGTGGGCCATCTATCACCGGGGAGCTGTTTTTT. This encodes CAWSGPSITGELFF.

V gene TRBV7-6 combines with J gene TRBJ2-2; D unclear. There are 16 residues in the CDR3. Germline loops: CDR1 SGHVS, CDR2 FNYEAQ. Trimming took 1 base from V and 1 from J, leaving 10 bases between them. CDR3 region: CASSLVVELNTGELFF. CDR3 nucleotides: TGTGCCAGCAGCTTAGTTGTGGAATTGAACACCGGGGAGCTGTTTTTT.

The gene calls are TRBV28 and TRBJ2-3; possible D gene TRBD2, 6 bases. The CDR3 totals 15 residues. V lost 5 bases, J lost 4 bases, and 16 bases lay in between. CDR1 and CDR2 from the germline V gene are MDHEN and SYDVKM. In nucleotides, the CDR3 is TGTGCCAGCAGTCAAGGGGCGGGGTTGGCAGATACGCAGTATTTT. Protein sequence: CASSQGAGLADTQYF.

This rearrangement joins TRBV19 to TRBJ1-1; 7 nucleotides match TRBD1. The germline CDR1 and CDR2 sequences are LNHDA and SQIVND (reference sequence). V lost 7 bases and J lost 1; bases outside the gene matches: 9. CDR3 length: 15 amino acids. The CDR3 DNA sequence: TGTGCCAGTACCCAGACAGGGTTGGCGAACACTGAAGCTTTCTTT. Amino acids: CASTQTGLANTEAFF.

Comments on this clone: Other DNA variants within this sample encode the same CDR3. The chain combines TRBV27 with TRBJ2-7; a weak D match, TRBD1 (6 bases). The CDR3 spans 14 residues. V lost 2 bases and J lost 2, with 10 bases in between. The germline gives CDR1 MNHEY, CDR2 SMNVEV (reference sequence). This CDR3 is CASSLQGPTYEQYF. The DNA for the CDR3 is TGTGCCAGCAGTTTACAGGGGCCAACCTACGAGCAGTACTTC.

This rearrangement joins TRBV5-8 to TRBJ2-3, with no clear D. CDR1 is SGHTS and CDR2 is YDEGEE in the germline V gene. CDR3 length: 16 amino acids. Trimming stripped 2 bases from V and 0 bases from J, with 13 bases between. The CDR3 DNA reads TGTGCCAGCAGCTTTTTATCTTTACCTAGCACAGATACGCAGTATTTT. It yields the protein CASSFLSLPSTDTQYF.

This CDR3 reads CASSPPSSSEAFF. The DNA for the CDR3 is TGTGCCAGCAGCCCACCCAGTTCGTCTGAAGCTTTCTTT. The chain carries TRBV9 and TRBJ1-1, with D unresolved. This CDR3 is built from 13 residues. Trimming took 4 bases from V and 6 from J, leaving 13 bases between them. Germline assignment: CDR1 SGDLS and CDR2 YYNGEE.

The chain uses TRBV9 and TRBJ2-5, with 9 bases identical to TRBD2. The CDR3 has 16 residues. Germline loops: CDR1 SGDLS, CDR2 YYNGEE. V lost 0 bases, J lost 7 bases, and 10 bases stayed unmatched. CDR3 protein: CASSVVASGTPGTQYF. Here the CDR3 DNA reads TGTGCCAGCAGCGTAGTGGCTAGCGGGACCCCGGGGACCCAGTACTTC.

The chain employs TRBV9 and TRBJ2-7; D is ambiguous. This CDR3 spans 16 amino acids. CDR1 and CDR2 from the germline V gene are SGDLS and YYNGEE. Trimming pared 0 bases from V and 4 bases from J, leaving 17 bases between. The CDR3 nucleotides read TGTGCCAGCAGCGTAGAGGCCAGCTCCACGCCGTACGAGCAGTACTTC. It yields the protein CASSVEASSTPYEQYF.

The table lists this clone with a few counts. The same CDR3 can be traced to other DNA sequences in this sample. The gene calls are TRBV9 and TRBJ2-7; a weak D match, TRBD2 (6 bases). The CDR3 consists of 14 residues. Per the germline V gene, CDR1 is SGDLS and CDR2 is YYNGEE. V was pared by 0 bases and J by 5 bases, with 12 bases between. This chain's CDR3 is CASSVGGGTHEQYF. CDR3 sequence (DNA): TGTGCCAGCAGCGTAGGGGGAGGTACCCACGAGCAGTACTTC.

V usage is TRBV27 and J usage is TRBJ2-1, with TRBD1 matching 10 bases. The V segment lost 3 bases and the J segment 7 bases; nucleotides outside the gene matches: 18. Per germline, CDR1 MNHEY and CDR2 SMNVEV (reference sequence). The length of the CDR3 is 19 residues. The CDR3 is CASSFLWGSQPDRGNEQFF. In DNA, the CDR3 is TGTGCCAGCAGTTTTTTGTGGGGGTCCCAACCGGACAGGGGGAATGAGCAGTTCTTC.

This chain links TRBV2 with TRBJ2-7; a weak D match, TRBD2 (6 bases). The CDR3 length is 15 residues. V lost 2 bases and J lost 4, with 15 bases in between. In germline, CDR1 is SNHLY, CDR2 FYNNEI. The CDR3 sequence is CASSESGAEIYEQYF. The CDR3 coding sequence is TGTGCCAGCAGTGAATCGGGAGCCGAAATTTACGAGCAGTACTTC.

This clone was recorded only once. This rearrangement joins TRBV4-1 to TRBJ2-7, with D perhaps given as TRBD1 or TRBD2 (5 bases each). V was clipped by 5 bases and J by 3 bases, with 14 bases between them. In germline, CDR1 is MGHRA, CDR2 YSYEKL. The CDR3 runs to 14 residues. CDR3 region: CASSYQRGDYEQYF. The CDR3 coding sequence is TGCGCCAGCAGCTACCAGAGAGGGGACTACGAGCAGTACTTC.